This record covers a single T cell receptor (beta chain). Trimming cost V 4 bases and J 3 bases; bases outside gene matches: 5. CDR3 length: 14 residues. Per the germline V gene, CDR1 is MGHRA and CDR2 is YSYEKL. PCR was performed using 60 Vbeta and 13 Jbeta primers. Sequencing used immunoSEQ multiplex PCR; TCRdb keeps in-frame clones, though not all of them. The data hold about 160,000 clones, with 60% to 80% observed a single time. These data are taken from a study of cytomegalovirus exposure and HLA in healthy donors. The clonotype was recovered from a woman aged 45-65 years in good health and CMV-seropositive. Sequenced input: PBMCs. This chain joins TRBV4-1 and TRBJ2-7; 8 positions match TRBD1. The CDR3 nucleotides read TGCGCCAGCAGCCGGGGGACAGGAAACTACGAGCAGTACTTC. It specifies CASSRGTGNYEQYF.